This TCR beta chain appears in the sequencing data of a study of identical twins. All of the donors were Caucasians in good health. General study results and limits: Conclusions came from cross-sectional statistical analysis, not from following the same donors.

A word on this clonotype: Its antigen is as yet unknown.

TCRdb independently ran MiXCR on the 5' RACE reads; one entry per CDR3 protein. The sample yields about 220,000 distinct CDR3 sequences, 6% to 7% seen once. The germline CDR1 and CDR2 sequences are SGHVS and FNYEAQ. The CDR3 runs to 13 residues. Between the trimmed V and J ends, which lost 3 bases and 4 bases, there was a span of 8 bases. These data were also reused for a study on T cells expressing NK-cell markers.

The TCR originated in a woman under 30 in good health. V and J are TRBV7-6 and TRBJ2-3; D unresolved. Sequences were obtained from CD8+ T cells sorted from blood. Written as DNA, the CDR3 is TGTGCCAGCAGCTTCGGCAGCGCAGATACGCAGTATTTT. It is translated as CASSFGSADTQYF.